This record covers a single T cell receptor (beta chain). Its antigen is currently unknown. The sample belongs to a study of chemoradiotherapy in HPV16-positive cancers. The study, taken as a whole, reports: Non-HPV-specific T cells did not expand in tumors during treatment, whereas candidate HPV-specific clones and E7-related motifs did.

Libraries were prepared by immunoSEQ multiplex PCR; TCRdb keeps only in-frame clonotypes and omits some of them. This sample has 5,000 to 5,500 clones; around 87% occur once, and the top ten carry less than 2.5%. This CDR3 contains 15 residues. Trimming removed 4 bases from V and 2 bases from J; junction bases left unmatched: 6. CDR1 and CDR2 from the germline V gene are SGHRS and YFSETQ. The receptor was derived from a human donor with HPV-associated anogenital cancer. The sequences come from tumor tissue, collected from a patient who underwent chemoradiotherapy. V and J are TRBV5-1 and TRBJ2-5, with 9 bases matching TRBD1. The CDR3 sequence is CASSGQGILQETQYF. DNA for the CDR3: TGCGCCAGCAGCGGACAGGGGATCCTACAAGAGACCCAGTACTTC.